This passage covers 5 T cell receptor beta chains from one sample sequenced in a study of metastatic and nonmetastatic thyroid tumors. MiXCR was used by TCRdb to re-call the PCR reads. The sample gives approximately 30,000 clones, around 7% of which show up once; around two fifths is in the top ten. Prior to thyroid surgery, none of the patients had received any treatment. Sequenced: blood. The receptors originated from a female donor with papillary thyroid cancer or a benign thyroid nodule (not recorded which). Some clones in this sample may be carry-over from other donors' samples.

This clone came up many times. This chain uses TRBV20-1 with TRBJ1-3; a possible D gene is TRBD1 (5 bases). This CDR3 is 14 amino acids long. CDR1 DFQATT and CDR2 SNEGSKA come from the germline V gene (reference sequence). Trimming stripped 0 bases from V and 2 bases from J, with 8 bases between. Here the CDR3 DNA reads TGCAGTGCTAGAGACAGGGTCGCTGGAAACACCATATATTTT. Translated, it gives CSARDRVAGNTIYF.

The CDR3 reads CASSIQGLEQYF. CDR3 nucleotides: TGCGCCAGCAGTATACAGGGTTTGGAGCAGTACTTC. The J gene is TRBJ2-7, the V gene TRBV5-1; TRBD1 might be the D (6 bases). Germline V gene lookup returns CDR1 SGHRS and CDR2 YFSETQ. The CDR3 has 12 residues. Trimming removed 5 bases at V and 7 bases at J, with 13 bases between.

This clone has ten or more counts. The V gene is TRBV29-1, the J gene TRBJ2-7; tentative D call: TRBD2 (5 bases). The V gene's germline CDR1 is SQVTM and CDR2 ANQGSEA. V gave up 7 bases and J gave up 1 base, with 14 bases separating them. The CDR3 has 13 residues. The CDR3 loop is CSGVVGSSYEQYF. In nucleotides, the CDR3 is TGCAGCGGGGTAGTTGGGAGTTCCTACGAGCAGTACTTC.

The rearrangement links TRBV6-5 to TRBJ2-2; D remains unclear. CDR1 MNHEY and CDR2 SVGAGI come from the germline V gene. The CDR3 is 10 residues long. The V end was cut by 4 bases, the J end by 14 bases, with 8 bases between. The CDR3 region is CASSFGDLFF. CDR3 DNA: TGTGCCAGCAGTTTCGGTGATCTGTTTTTT.

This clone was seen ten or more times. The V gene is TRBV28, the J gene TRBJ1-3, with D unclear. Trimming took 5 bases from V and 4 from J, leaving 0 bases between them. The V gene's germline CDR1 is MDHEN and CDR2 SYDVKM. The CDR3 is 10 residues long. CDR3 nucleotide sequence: TGTGCCAGCAGTGGAAACACCATATATTTT. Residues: CASSGNTIYF.